The 20 T cell receptor beta chains below come from one sample, sequenced in a study of cytomegalovirus exposure and HLA in healthy donors. TCRdb's table, derived via immunoSEQ multiplex PCR, lists solely in-frame clones and lacks some. The table shows approximately 160,000 clones, with 75% to 90% occurring only once. The sample consisted of PBMCs. The source is a woman under 30 in good health and CMV-seronegative.

V is TRBV9 and J is TRBJ1-5; no reliable D call. Germline values: CDR1 SGDLS, CDR2 YYNGEE. CDR3 length: 14 amino acids. V lost 3 bases and J lost 5, with 12 bases in between. This chain's CDR3 is CASSAHALDQPQHF. In nucleotides, the CDR3 is TGTGCCAGCAGCGCACATGCCCTCGATCAGCCCCAGCATTTT.

The V and J genes are TRBV12-2 and TRBJ2-7; TRBD1 is taken as the D call from the table, unchecked against the DNA. TRBV12-2 is classified as a pseudogene. The CDR3 length is 20 residues. DNA for the CDR3: TGTGCAAGTCGCTTAGAAGGCGACAGGGGTCGATCTGGCTCTTACTACGAGCAGTACTTC. Translation: CASRLEGDRGRSGSYYEQYF.

The chain is built from TRBV5-1 and TRBJ1-1, with D maybe TRBD1 (5 bases). Germline assignment: CDR1 SGHRS and CDR2 YFSETQ. This CDR3 has 13 residues. Trimming removed 3 bases at V and 5 bases at J, with 11 bases between. The CDR3 sequence is CASSYRLGTEAFF. The CDR3 coding sequence is TGCGCCAGCAGCTACAGGTTGGGGACTGAAGCTTTCTTT.

The chain recombines TRBV4-3 with TRBJ2-3; unclear D gene. The CDR3 is made up of 17 amino acids. V dropped 1 base and J dropped 3 bases, with 17 bases sitting between them. Germline loops: CDR1 LGHNA, CDR2 YSLEER. The CDR3 coding sequence is TGCGCCAGCAGCCAAGTTAGTGTCGCTCGAGATACAGATACGCAGTATTTT. As protein: CASSQVSVARDTDTQYF.

The chain uses TRBV2 and TRBJ1-5; 9 bases match TRBD1. The junction had 14 bases not matched to a gene; V was cut back by 5 bases and J by 3 bases. The CDR3 sequence is 18 residues long. From germline, CDR1 is SNHLY and CDR2 FYNNEI. CDR3 bases: TGTGCCAGCAGTTCTACCTCCTGGGACAGGGTTATCAATCAGCCCCAGCATTTT. As protein: CASSSTSWDRVINQPQHF.

Only one count was recorded for this clone. This rearrangement joins TRBV29-1 to TRBJ1-5; perhaps TRBD1 as D (5 bases). V lost 5 bases and J lost 5, with 19 bases in between. There are 15 residues in the CDR3. From germline, CDR1 is SQVTM and CDR2 ANQGSEA. The CDR3 region has the DNA TGCAGCGTTAGGGGCAGTGCGTCTGGGGATCAGCCCCAGCATTTT. Its translation: CSVRGSASGDQPQHF.

The rearrangement uses TRBV13 and TRBJ2-5; 13 bases fit TRBD2. From germline, CDR1 is PRHDT and CDR2 FYEKMQ (reference sequence). The CDR3 has 17 amino acids. Trimming took 2 bases from V and 5 from J; bases not matched to a gene: 8. The CDR3 protein is CASSLSGTSGVRETQYF. CDR3 DNA: TGTGCCAGCAGCTTATCAGGGACTAGCGGGGTCCGGGAGACCCAGTACTTC.

V gene TRBV30 combines with J gene TRBJ2-7, with no clear D. Germline CDR1 GTSNPN, CDR2 SVGIG (reference sequence). The CDR3 consists of 11 residues. Trimming took 2 bases from V and 1 from J, leaving 3 bases between them. CDR3 DNA sequence: TGTGCCTGGAGTTCTTCCTACGAGCAGTACTTC. Protein sequence: CAWSSSYEQYF.

The genes are TRBV15 and TRBJ2-3; 8 bases align to TRBD2. The CDR3 is made up of 19 amino acids. CDR1 and CDR2 (germline): LNHNV, YYDKDF (reference sequence). With 3 bases clipped from V and 0 bases from J, the junction kept 14 bases outside the gene matches. The CDR3 here is CATSRVRGALTPSTDTQYF. The CDR3 DNA is TGTGCCACCAGCAGGGTGCGGGGGGCTCTTACCCCTAGCACAGATACGCAGTATTTT.

The chain combines TRBV4-3 with TRBJ2-7, with 7 bases aligning to TRBD2. V lost 1 base to trimming and J lost 0 bases; unmatched junction nucleotides: 6. Germline V gives CDR1 LGHNA, CDR2 YSLEER. CDR3 length: 16 residues. The CDR3 protein is CASSQGSGYRSYEQYF. CDR3 nucleotides: TGCGCCAGCAGCCAAGGTAGCGGGTACCGCTCCTACGAGCAGTACTTC.

The rearrangement joins TRBV5-5 to TRBJ1-5, with 10 bases aligning to TRBD1. The ends lost 4 bases at V and 4 bases at J; junction bases unmatched: 5. The CDR3 spans 15 residues. Germline CDR1 is SGHKS and CDR2 is YYEKEE (reference sequence). The CDR3 sequence is CASSPDRGRNQPQHF. CDR3 sequence (DNA): TGTGCCAGCAGCCCTGACAGGGGGCGAAATCAGCCCCAGCATTTT. Full variable domain (missing parts from reference TRBV5-5 and TRBJ1-5): DAGVTQSPTHLIKTRGQQVTLRCSPISGHKSVSWYQQVLGQGPQFIFQYYEKEERGRGNFPDRFSARQFPNYSSELNVNALLLGDSALYLCASSPDRGRNQPQHFGDGTRLSIL.

The gene calls are TRBV13 and TRBJ1-1; perhaps TRBD1 as D (5 bases). V lost 2 bases, J lost 1 base, and 11 bases lay in between. CDR1 and CDR2 (germline): PRHDT, FYEKMQ (reference sequence). The CDR3 contains 15 residues. CDR3: CASSLRQGGNTEAFF. The CDR3 DNA follows: TGTGCCAGCAGCTTACGCCAGGGAGGGAACACTGAAGCTTTCTTT.

The chain combines TRBV19 with TRBJ1-1, with D possibly matching TRBD1 (6 bases). Germline V gene lookup returns CDR1 LNHDA and CDR2 SQIVND (reference sequence). Trimming took 2 bases from V and 2 from J, leaving 12 bases between them. The CDR3 loop spans 15 amino acids. The CDR3 is CASSIFSGANTEAFF. The DNA of the CDR3 is TGTGCCAGTAGTATATTTTCAGGGGCTAACACTGAAGCTTTCTTT.

The rearrangement links TRBV27 to TRBJ2-1; 9 nucleotides match TRBD2. CDR3 length: 17 amino acids. The V gene end was trimmed by 3 bases and the J gene end by 8 bases; junction bases not matched to a gene: 14. Germline CDR1 MNHEY, CDR2 SMNVEV (reference sequence). CDR3 loop: CASSFGGGWLAGYEQFF. The CDR3 region has the DNA TGTGCCAGCAGTTTCGGGGGGGGGTGGCTAGCGGGATATGAGCAGTTCTTC.

The rearrangement links TRBV4-1 to TRBJ2-5, with D maybe TRBD2 (5 bases). The V end lost 4 bases, the J end lost 9 bases, and 12 bases lay between the germline ends. Germline CDR1 and CDR2: MGHRA and YSYEKL. The CDR3 is 12 amino acids. CDR3 in amino acids: CASSLGGQSQYF. In DNA, the CDR3 is TGCGCCAGCAGCCTAGGCGGGCAGTCCCAGTACTTC.

V usage is TRBV15 and J usage is TRBJ1-2, with D possibly matching TRBD1 (6 bases). In germline, CDR1 is LNHNV, CDR2 YYDKDF (reference sequence). This CDR3 contains 14 residues. The V end was cut by 1 base, the J end by 6 bases, with 12 bases between. CDR3 coding DNA: TGTGCCACCAGCAGAGTACAGGGTAAAGATGGCTACACCTTC. Amino acids: CATSRVQGKDGYTF.

The chain recombines TRBV29-1 with TRBJ2-7, with D maybe TRBD1 (5 bases). Germline-derived CDR1 and CDR2 are SQVTM and ANQGSEA. Trimming removed 0 bases at V and 0 bases at J, with 6 bases between. The CDR3 runs 13 residues. The DNA for the CDR3 is TGCAGCGTTGAAGAAGGGGTCTCCTACGAGCAGTACTTC. Its translation is CSVEEGVSYEQYF.

The rearrangement links TRBV19 to TRBJ2-7; D perhaps matches TRBD2 (6 bases). The CDR3 runs 13 residues. Germline V CDR1 and CDR2: LNHDA, SQIVND (reference sequence). Trimming left V 8 bases short and J 3 bases short, with 14 bases between. The CDR3: CASARAGSYEQYF. The CDR3 DNA reads as TGTGCCAGTGCCCGGGCGGGGAGCTACGAGCAGTACTTC.

The chain uses TRBV6-6 and TRBJ1-4; no firm D call. This CDR3 contains 13 residues. Trimming took off 7 bases at V and 2 bases at J, with 8 bases between the two ends. Germline values: CDR1 MNHNY, CDR2 SVGAGI (reference sequence). CDR3 sequence: CASIKRTNEKLFF. In DNA form, the CDR3 reads TGTGCCAGCATAAAACGGACTAATGAAAAACTGTTTTTT.

This sequence joins TRBV7-2 and TRBJ2-7, with D maybe TRBD2 (6 bases). The CDR3 is made up of 17 amino acids. Trimming removed 3 bases at V and 0 bases at J, with 18 bases between. The germline gives CDR1 SGHTA, CDR2 FQGNSA. CDR3 coding DNA: TGTGCCAGCAGCTTCCTGTTGGGGGGAACAGGCTCCTACGAGCAGTACTTC. It is translated as CASSFLLGGTGSYEQYF.